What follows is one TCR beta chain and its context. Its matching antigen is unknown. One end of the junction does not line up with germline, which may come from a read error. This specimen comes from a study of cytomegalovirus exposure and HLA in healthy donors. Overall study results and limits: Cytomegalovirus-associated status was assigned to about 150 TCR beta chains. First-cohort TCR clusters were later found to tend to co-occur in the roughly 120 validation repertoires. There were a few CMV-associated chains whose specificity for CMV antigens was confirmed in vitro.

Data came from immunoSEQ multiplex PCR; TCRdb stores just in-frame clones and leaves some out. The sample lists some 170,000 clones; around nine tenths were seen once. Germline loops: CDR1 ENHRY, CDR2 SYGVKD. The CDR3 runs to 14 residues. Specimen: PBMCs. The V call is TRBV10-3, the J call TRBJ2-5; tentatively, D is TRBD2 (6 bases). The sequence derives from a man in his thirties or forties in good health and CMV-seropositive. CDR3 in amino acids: CATSPQGGQETQYF. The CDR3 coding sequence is TGTGCCACCAGTCCTCAGGGAGGACAAGAGACCCAGTACTTC.